Below are 21 T cell receptor beta chains sequenced from a single sample in a study of T-cell memory formation after mild COVID-19. MiXCR was run by TCRdb on the 5' RACE reads, yielding one entry per CDR3 protein. The sample lists about 58,000 distinct CDR3 sequences; about 30% were seen once. Input material: PBMCs or a T cell subset sorted from them (not recorded which). These receptors all come from a man younger than 35 who had mild COVID-19 (a few samples of this study predate the infection). Cell type and time point are not known.

The rearrangement uses TRBV4-3 and TRBJ2-5; 10 nucleotides align to TRBD1. CDR3 length: 19 residues. Germline CDR1 and CDR2: LGHNA and YSLEER. J gave up 4 bases and V 0 bases, and 14 bases lay outside the gene matches. The CDR3 nucleotides are TGCGCCAGCAGCCAAGAAAGGGGTGTGTGGGACAGGGGTTTAGAGACCCAGTACTTC. This translates into CASSQERGVWDRGLETQYF.

This clonotype has a handful of counts. The chain carries TRBV6-6 and TRBJ2-3, with D hard to call. Germline values: CDR1 MNHNY, CDR2 SVGAGI (reference sequence). Deletions cut 4 bases from V and 6 bases from J, with 11 bases between. This CDR3 comprises 13 residues. The CDR3, as DNA: TGTGCCAGCAGTTCCGCTGCCTCCGATACGCAGTATTTT. Translation gives CASSSAASDTQYF.

V gene TRBV7-2 combines with J gene TRBJ1-1, with D tentatively TRBD1 (6 bases). Germline V gene sequence: CDR1 SGHTA, CDR2 FQGNSA. The CDR3 contains 15 residues. Trimming cost V 3 bases and J 4 bases, with 15 bases left between them. CDR3: CASSLIRGLGTEAFF. The DNA for the CDR3 is TGTGCCAGCAGCTTGATCAGGGGTTTAGGCACTGAAGCTTTCTTT.

This clonotype was detected only a few times. The V gene is TRBV2, the J gene TRBJ2-1; D is ambiguous. The CDR3 extends over 11 amino acids. V shed 11 bases and J shed 4 bases, with 9 bases lying between them. Germline V gives CDR1 SNHLY, CDR2 FYNNEI. In nucleotides, the CDR3 is TGTGCCTCACGGGTATACAATGAGCAGTTCTTC. Its translation is CASRVYNEQFF.

The V gene is TRBV4-3, the J gene TRBJ1-3; perhaps TRBD1 as D (6 bases). The CDR3 loop spans 15 amino acids. Trimming removed 1 base at V and 3 bases at J, with 10 bases between. Germline values: CDR1 LGHNA, CDR2 YSLEER. The CDR3, as DNA: TGCGCCAGCAGCCAAGGGGGGGGCAGTGGAAACACCATATATTTT. Amino acids: CASSQGGGSGNTIYF.

The rearrangement uses TRBV5-1 and TRBJ2-1; D perhaps matches TRBD1 (6 bases). Trimming cost V 0 bases and J 8 bases, with 15 bases left between them. The CDR3 totals 15 residues. Germline values: CDR1 SGHRS, CDR2 YFSETQ. CDR3 sequence (DNA): TGCGCCAGCAGCTTGGGATCAGGGGAGACGTATGAGCAGTTCTTC. Translating it yields CASSLGSGETYEQFF.

This clonotype was recorded a few times. The chain recombines TRBV12-3 or TRBV12-4 with TRBJ2-5; D gene unclear. V dropped 3 bases and J dropped 1 base, with 6 bases sitting between them. This CDR3 has 13 residues. The CDR3 DNA is TGTGCCAGCAGTTTTTGGGGCCAAGAGACCCAGTACTTC. Residues: CASSFWGQETQYF.

This clonotype has a handful of counts. The rearrangement joins TRBV7-9 to TRBJ2-3, with 10 positions matching TRBD2. From germline, CDR1 is SEHNR and CDR2 FQNEAQ (reference sequence). There are 14 residues in the CDR3. V was pared by 5 bases and J by 11 bases, with 10 bases of the junction left unmatched. The CDR3 sequence is CASSPPGVAGGQYF. In DNA form, the CDR3 reads TGTGCCAGCAGCCCACCTGGGGTAGCGGGGGGGCAGTATTTT.

J is TRBJ1-3 and V is TRBV7-6, with 8 bases that match TRBD1. This CDR3 contains 16 residues. V lost 4 bases and J lost 0; bases outside the gene matches: 5. CDR1 is SGHVS, CDR2 FNYEAQ, per germline. This chain's CDR3 is CASSSPDRGSGNTIYF. The CDR3 coding sequence is TGTGCCAGCAGCTCTCCAGACAGGGGCTCTGGAAACACCATATATTTT. Variable domain in full (rest from reference TRBV7-6 and TRBJ1-3): GAGVSQSPRYKVTKRGQDVALRCDPISGHVSLYWYRQALGQGPEFLTYFNYEAQQDKSGLPNDRFSAERPEGSISTLTIQRTEQRDSAMYRCASSSPDRGSGNTIYFGEGSWLTVV.

In DNA, the CDR3 is TGTGCCAGCAGACCCTTTAGAGGGGATAGAGAGTCGGATCAGCCCCAGCATTTT. Residues: CASRPFRGDRESDQPQHF. This chain links TRBV6-2 or TRBV6-3 with TRBJ1-5; tentative D call: TRBD1 (5 bases). Deletions cut 6 bases from V and 5 bases from J, with 26 bases between. There are 18 residues in the CDR3. Germline loops: CDR1 MNHEY, CDR2 SVGEGT.

The rearrangement links TRBV19 to TRBJ2-3; D unresolved. CDR1 is LNHDA and CDR2 is SQIVND in the germline V gene (reference sequence). The CDR3 covers 14 residues. Trimming shortened V by 7 bases and J by 1 base, and 12 bases separated the two germline ends. The CDR3 spells CASTILPGTDTQYF. DNA for the CDR3: TGTGCCAGTACCATACTACCTGGCACAGATACGCAGTATTTT. Looking up the rest from reference TRBV19 and TRBJ2-3 gives the full variable domain: DGGITQSPKYLFRKEGQNVTLSCEQNLNHDAMYWYRQDPGQGLRLIYYSQIVNDFQKGDIAEGYSVSREKKESFPLTVTSAQKNPTAFYLCASTILPGTDTQYFGPGTRLTVL.

This clonotype was seen more than once but under ten times. The genes are TRBV6-5 and TRBJ1-2; 9 bases map to TRBD1. Germline V gene sequence: CDR1 MNHEY, CDR2 SVGAGI. The V gene end was trimmed by 5 bases and the J gene end by 5 bases; junction bases not matched to a gene: 9. This CDR3 has 15 amino acids. In nucleotides, the CDR3 is TGTGCCAGCAGTGACAGGGGGACTGGACCGTATGGCTACACCTTC. Its translation: CASSDRGTGPYGYTF.

This chain links TRBV2 with TRBJ2-3; 14 bases align to TRBD2. CDR1 is SNHLY, CDR2 FYNNEI, per germline. With V trimmed by 3 bases and J by 0 bases, 8 bases remained unmatched. The CDR3 runs to 19 residues. Here the CDR3 DNA reads TGTGCCAGCAGTGACCGGACTAGCGGGGGGCAAACTAGCACAGATACGCAGTATTTT. It specifies CASSDRTSGGQTSTDTQYF.

This clonotype was detected only once. CDR3 coding DNA: TGTGCCAGCAGTGACTCCCCCCGGCGGGAGCAGTTCTTC. Translating it yields CASSDSPRREQFF. This chain joins TRBV6-4 and TRBJ2-1, with unresolved D. V was pared by 0 bases and J by 10 bases, with 10 bases between. CDR1 and CDR2 (germline): MRHNA, SNTAGT. The CDR3 length is 13 residues.

This clonotype showed up just a few times. The genes are TRBV7-2 and TRBJ2-4; D uncertain. V was trimmed by 5 bases and J by 0 bases, leaving 11 bases between them. This CDR3 region has 15 residues. CDR1 is SGHTA and CDR2 is FQGNSA in the germline V gene. The CDR3 here is CASSIRRLAKNIQYF. The CDR3 DNA reads as TGTGCCAGCAGCATTCGGCGACTAGCCAAAAACATTCAGTACTTC.

This sequence joins TRBV5-1 and TRBJ2-7; D might be TRBD1 (6 bases). Germline CDR1 SGHRS, CDR2 YFSETQ. V was pared by 5 bases and J by 2 bases, with 8 bases between. The CDR3 sequence is 12 residues long. CDR3 amino acids: CASRTGTYEQYF. DNA of the CDR3: TGCGCCAGCAGAACAGGGACCTACGAGCAGTACTTC.

This clonotype was seen a few times. The V call is TRBV4-1, the J call TRBJ1-1, with D maybe TRBD1 (6 bases). Trimming shortened V by 2 bases and J by 5 bases, and 15 bases separated the two germline ends. Germline CDR1 MGHRA, CDR2 YSYEKL. The length of the CDR3 is 15 residues. The CDR3 DNA sequence: TGCGCCAGCAGCCAATATACAGGGAAGGATACTGAAGCTTTCTTT. It specifies CASSQYTGKDTEAFF.

This clonotype was seen a few times. V and J are TRBV2 and TRBJ2-3, with no clear D. V was cut by 7 bases and J by 5 bases, with 4 bases left in between. CDR3 length: 10 amino acids. The germline V gene encodes CDR1 SNHLY and CDR2 FYNNEI. CDR3 loop: CASKRDTQYF. The CDR3 DNA follows: TGTGCCAGCAAAAGAGATACGCAGTATTTT.

A few counts support this clonotype. The rearrangement links TRBV28 to TRBJ2-2, with 13 bases aligning to TRBD2. Germline V gives CDR1 MDHEN, CDR2 SYDVKM. Losses at the gene ends were 7 bases for V and 6 bases for J; bases not matched to a gene: 5. This CDR3 is 15 amino acids long. In nucleotides, the CDR3 is TGTGCCAGCACCCCACTAGCGGGGGGGCCCGGGGAGCTGTTTTTT. It is translated as CASTPLAGGPGELFF.

This chain uses TRBV2 with TRBJ1-1; D not certain. The length of the CDR3 is 14 residues. Germline V CDR1 and CDR2: SNHLY, FYNNEI. Between the trimmed V and J ends, which lost 4 bases and 0 bases, there was a span of 9 bases. CDR3 protein: CASSGDILNTEAFF. The CDR3 DNA is TGTGCCAGCAGTGGAGACATCTTGAACACTGAAGCTTTCTTT.

The chain recombines TRBV7-2 with TRBJ2-7, with D perhaps given as TRBD1 or TRBD2 (7 bases each). Germline assignment: CDR1 SGHTA and CDR2 FQGNSA. The V end lost 2 bases, the J end lost 6 bases, and 14 bases lay between the germline ends. The CDR3 spans 14 residues. CDR3 sequence: CASSLIRGGGEQYF. The DNA of the CDR3 is TGTGCCAGCAGCTTAATCAGGGGGGGCGGCGAGCAGTACTTC. The full variable domain, in which reference TRBV7-2 and TRBJ2-7 provide the parts outside the CDR3, is GAGVSQSPSNKVTEKGKDVELRCDPISGHTALYWYRQSLGQGLEFLIYFQGNSAPDKSGLPSDRFSAERTGGSVSTLTIQRTQQEDSAVYLCASSLIRGGGEQYFGPGTRLTVT.